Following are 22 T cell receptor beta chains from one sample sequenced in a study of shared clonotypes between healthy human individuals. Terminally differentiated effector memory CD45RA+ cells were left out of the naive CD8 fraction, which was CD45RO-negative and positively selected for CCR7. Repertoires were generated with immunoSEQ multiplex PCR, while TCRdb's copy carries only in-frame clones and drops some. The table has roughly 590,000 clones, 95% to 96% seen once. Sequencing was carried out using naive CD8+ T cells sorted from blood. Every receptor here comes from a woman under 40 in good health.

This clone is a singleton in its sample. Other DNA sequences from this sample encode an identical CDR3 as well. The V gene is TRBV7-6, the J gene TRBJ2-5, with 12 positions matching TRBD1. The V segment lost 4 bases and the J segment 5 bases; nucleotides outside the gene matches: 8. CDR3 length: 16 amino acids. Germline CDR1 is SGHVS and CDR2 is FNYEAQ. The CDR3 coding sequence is TGTGCCAGCAGCTCCAACCGGGACAGGGGGCCGGAGACCCAGTACTTC. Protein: CASSSNRDRGPETQYF.

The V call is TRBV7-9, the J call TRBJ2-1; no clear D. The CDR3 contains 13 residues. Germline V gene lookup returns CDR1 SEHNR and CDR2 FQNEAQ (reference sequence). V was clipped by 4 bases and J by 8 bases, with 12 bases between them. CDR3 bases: TGTGCCAGCAGCTCCGCCAGAGTCGATGAGCAGTTCTTC. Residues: CASSSARVDEQFF.

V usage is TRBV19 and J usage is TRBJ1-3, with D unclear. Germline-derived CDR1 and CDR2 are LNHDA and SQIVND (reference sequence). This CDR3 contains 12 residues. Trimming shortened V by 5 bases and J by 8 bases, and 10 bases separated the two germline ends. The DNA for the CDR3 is TGTGCCAGTAGTCCCTGGCGGGACACCATATATTTT. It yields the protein CASSPWRDTIYF.

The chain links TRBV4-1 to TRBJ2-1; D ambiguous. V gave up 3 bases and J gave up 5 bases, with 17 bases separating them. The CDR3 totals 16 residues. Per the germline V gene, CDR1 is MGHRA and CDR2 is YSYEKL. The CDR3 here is CASSHKAEIGNNEQFF. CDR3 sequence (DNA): TGCGCCAGCAGCCATAAAGCCGAAATTGGTAACAATGAGCAGTTCTTC.

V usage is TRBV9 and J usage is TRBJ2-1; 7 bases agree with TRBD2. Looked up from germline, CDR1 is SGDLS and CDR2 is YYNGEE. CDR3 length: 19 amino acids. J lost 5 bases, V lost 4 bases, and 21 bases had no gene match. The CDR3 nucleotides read TGTGCCAGCAGCCCACGGAGCGGGAACTTCCCCACCGCACACAATGAGCAGTTCTTC. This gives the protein CASSPRSGNFPTAHNEQFF. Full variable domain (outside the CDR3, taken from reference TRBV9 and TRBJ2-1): DSGVTQTPKHLITATGQRVTLRCSPRSGDLSVYWYQQSLDQGLQFLIQYYNGEERAKGNILERFSAQQFPDLHSELNLSSLELGDSALYFCASSPRSGNFPTAHNEQFFGPGTRLTVL.

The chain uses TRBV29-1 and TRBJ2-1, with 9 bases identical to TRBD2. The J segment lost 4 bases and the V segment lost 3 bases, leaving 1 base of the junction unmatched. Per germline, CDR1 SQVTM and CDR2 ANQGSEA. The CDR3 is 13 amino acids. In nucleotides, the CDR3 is TGCAGCGTTGAGCGGGGGGGGTACAATGAGCAGTTCTTC. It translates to CSVERGGYNEQFF.

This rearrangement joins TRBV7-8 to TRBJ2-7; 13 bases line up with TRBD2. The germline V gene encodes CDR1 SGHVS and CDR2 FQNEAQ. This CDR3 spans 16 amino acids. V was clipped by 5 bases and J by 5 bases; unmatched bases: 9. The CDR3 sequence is CASSRGLAGVSDEQYF. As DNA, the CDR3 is TGTGCCAGCAGCCGCGGACTAGCGGGAGTATCGGACGAGCAGTACTTC.

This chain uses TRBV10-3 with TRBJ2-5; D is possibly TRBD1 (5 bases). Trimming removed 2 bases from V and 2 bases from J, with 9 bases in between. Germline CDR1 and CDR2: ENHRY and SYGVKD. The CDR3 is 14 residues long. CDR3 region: CAISERGGQETQYF. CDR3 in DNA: TGTGCCATCAGTGAGAGGGGCGGACAAGAGACCCAGTACTTC.

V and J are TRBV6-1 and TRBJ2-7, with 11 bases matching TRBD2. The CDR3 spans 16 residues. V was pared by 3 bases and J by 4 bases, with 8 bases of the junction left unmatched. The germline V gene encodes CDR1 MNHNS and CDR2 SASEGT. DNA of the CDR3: TGTGCCAGCAGTGAGTTGACTAGCGGGATTGCTTACGAGCAGTACTTC. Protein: CASSELTSGIAYEQYF.

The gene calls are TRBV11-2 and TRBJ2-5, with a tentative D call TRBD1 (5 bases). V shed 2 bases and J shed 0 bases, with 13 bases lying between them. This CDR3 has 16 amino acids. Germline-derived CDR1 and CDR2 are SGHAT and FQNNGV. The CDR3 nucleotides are TGTGCCAGCAGCTTATTTCGACAGTTGTACCAAGAGACCCAGTACTTC. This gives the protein CASSLFRQLYQETQYF.

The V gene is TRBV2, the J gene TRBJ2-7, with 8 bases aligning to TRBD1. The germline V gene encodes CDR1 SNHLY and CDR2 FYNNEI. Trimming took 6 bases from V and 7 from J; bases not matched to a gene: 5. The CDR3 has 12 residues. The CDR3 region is CASRTGAEEQYF. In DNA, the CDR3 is TGTGCCAGCAGGACAGGGGCAGAGGAGCAGTACTTC.

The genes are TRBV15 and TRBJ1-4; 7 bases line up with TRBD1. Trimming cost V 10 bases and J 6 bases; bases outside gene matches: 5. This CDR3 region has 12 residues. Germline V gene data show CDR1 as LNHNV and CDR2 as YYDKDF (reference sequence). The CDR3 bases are TGTGCCATCAGGGGGGCCGATGAAAAACTGTTTTTT. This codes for CAIRGADEKLFF.

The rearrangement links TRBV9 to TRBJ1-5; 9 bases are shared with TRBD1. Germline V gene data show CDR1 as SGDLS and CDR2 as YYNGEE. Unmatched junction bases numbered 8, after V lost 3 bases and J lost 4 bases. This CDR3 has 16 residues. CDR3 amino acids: CASSEGDRVLNQPQHF. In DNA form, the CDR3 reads TGTGCCAGCAGCGAAGGGGACAGGGTATTGAATCAGCCCCAGCATTTT.

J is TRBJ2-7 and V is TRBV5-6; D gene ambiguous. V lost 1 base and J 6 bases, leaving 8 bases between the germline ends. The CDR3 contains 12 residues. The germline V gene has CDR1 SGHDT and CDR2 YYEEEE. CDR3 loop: CASSLSISEQYF. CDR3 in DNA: TGTGCCAGCAGCTTGTCTATCTCCGAGCAGTACTTC.

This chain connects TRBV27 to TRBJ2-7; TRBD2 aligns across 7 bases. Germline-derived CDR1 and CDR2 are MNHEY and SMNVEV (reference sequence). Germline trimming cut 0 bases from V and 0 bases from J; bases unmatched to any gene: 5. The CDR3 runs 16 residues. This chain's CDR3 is CASSLSHGTISYEQYF. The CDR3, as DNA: TGTGCCAGCAGTTTATCCCACGGGACTATCTCCTACGAGCAGTACTTC.

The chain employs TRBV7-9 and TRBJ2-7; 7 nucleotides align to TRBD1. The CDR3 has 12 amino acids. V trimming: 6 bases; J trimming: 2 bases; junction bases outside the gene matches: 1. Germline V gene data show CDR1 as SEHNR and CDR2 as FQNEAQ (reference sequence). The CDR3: CASRGQAYEQYF. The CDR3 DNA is TGTGCCAGCAGAGGACAGGCCTACGAGCAGTACTTC.

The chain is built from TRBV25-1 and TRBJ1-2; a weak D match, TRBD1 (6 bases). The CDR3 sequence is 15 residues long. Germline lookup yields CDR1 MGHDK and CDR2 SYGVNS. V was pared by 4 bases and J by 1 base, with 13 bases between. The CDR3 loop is CASSGPGGVNYGYTF. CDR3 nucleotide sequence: TGTGCCAGCAGTGGTCCGGGGGGCGTTAACTATGGCTACACCTTC.

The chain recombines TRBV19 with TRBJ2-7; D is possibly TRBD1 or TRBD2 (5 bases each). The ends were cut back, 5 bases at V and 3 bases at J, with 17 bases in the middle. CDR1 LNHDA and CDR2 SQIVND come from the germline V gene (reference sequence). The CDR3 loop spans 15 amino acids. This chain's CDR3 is CASSARDGEGYEQYF. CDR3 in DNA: TGTGCCAGTAGTGCCAGGGACGGTGAGGGCTACGAGCAGTACTTC.

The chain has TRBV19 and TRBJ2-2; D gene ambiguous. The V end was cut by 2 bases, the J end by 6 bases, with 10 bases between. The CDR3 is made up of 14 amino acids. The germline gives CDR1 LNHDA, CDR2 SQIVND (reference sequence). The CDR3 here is CASSIRPTPGELFF. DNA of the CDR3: TGTGCCAGTAGTATAAGGCCGACTCCCGGGGAGCTGTTTTTT.

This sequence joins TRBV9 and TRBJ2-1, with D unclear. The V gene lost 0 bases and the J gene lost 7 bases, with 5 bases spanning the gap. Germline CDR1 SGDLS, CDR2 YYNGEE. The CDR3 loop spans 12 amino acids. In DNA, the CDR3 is TGTGCCAGCAGCGTAGAGGAGAATGAGCAGTTCTTC. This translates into CASSVEENEQFF. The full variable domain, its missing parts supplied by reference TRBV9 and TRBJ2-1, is DSGVTQTPKHLITATGQRVTLRCSPRSGDLSVYWYQQSLDQGLQFLIQYYNGEERAKGNILERFSAQQFPDLHSELNLSSLELGDSALYFCASSVEENEQFFGPGTRLTVL.

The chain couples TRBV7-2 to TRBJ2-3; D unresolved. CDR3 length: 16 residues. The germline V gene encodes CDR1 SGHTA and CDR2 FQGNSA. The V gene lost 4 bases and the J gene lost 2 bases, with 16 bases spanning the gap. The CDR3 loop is CASSSLEWSLTDTQYF. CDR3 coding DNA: TGTGCCAGCAGCTCTCTAGAATGGTCCCTCACAGATACGCAGTATTTT.

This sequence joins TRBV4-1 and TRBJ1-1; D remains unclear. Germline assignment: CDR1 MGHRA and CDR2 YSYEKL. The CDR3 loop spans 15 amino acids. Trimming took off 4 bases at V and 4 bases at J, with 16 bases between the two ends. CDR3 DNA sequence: TGCGCCAGCAGCCTACAGACTGCAGTGGGCACTGAAGCTTTCTTT. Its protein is CASSLQTAVGTEAFF.